The 24 T cell receptor beta chains below were found in one sample sequenced in a study of CD8+CD57+ T cells in acquired aplastic anemia. CDR3 and TCR beta VDJ profiling relied on genomic DNA as the template. TCRdb passed the reads through MiXCR, listing each CDR3 protein once. Counted here are over 250,000 distinct CDR3 sequences, approximately 57% occurring once; the ten biggest clones make up 1% to 1.5%. The authors sequenced patients whose flow cytometry had shown CD8+CD57+ cell expansion. The sample consisted of sorted CD4+, CD8+, or CD8+CD57+ T cells (not recorded which) from PBMCs. Receptors originate from a human donor with aplastic anemia.

V gene TRBV6-5 combines with J gene TRBJ2-5; D remains ambiguous. This CDR3 has 13 residues. Looked up from germline, CDR1 is MNHEY and CDR2 is SVGAGI. V was cut by 0 bases and J by 3 bases, with 5 bases left in between. The CDR3 reads CASSYSKEETQYF. In DNA form, the CDR3 reads TGTGCCAGCAGTTACTCTAAAGAAGAGACCCAGTACTTC.

The CDR3 sequence is CAISDLGTVGEKLFF. In DNA form, the CDR3 reads TGTGCCATCAGTGACCTTGGGACAGTCGGTGAAAAACTGTTTTTT. The V and J genes are TRBV10-3 and TRBJ1-4; 7 nucleotides align to TRBD1. Germline lookup yields CDR1 ENHRY and CDR2 SYGVKD. The CDR3 is made up of 15 amino acids. J gave up 7 bases and V 3 bases, and 8 bases lay outside the gene matches.

The chain joins TRBV14 to TRBJ1-2; perhaps TRBD1 as D (6 bases). The V end lost 4 bases, the J end lost 3 bases, and 15 bases lay between the germline ends. CDR1 and CDR2 from the germline V gene are SGHDN and FVKESK. The CDR3 has 15 residues. In DNA, the CDR3 is TGTGCCAGCAGCCGAGTTTCAGGGGATTACTATGGCTACACCTTC. Its translation: CASSRVSGDYYGYTF. Full variable domain (remainder filled in from reference TRBV14 and TRBJ1-2): EAGVTQFPSHSVIEKGQTVTLRCDPISGHDNLYWYRRVMGKEIKFLLHFVKESKQDESGMPNNRFLAERTGGTYSTLKVQPAELEDSGVYFCASSRVSGDYYGYTFGSGTRLTVV.

This chain's CDR3 is CATSDPSSGTGELFF. DNA of the CDR3: TGTGCCACCAGTGACCCCAGTAGCGGGACCGGGGAGCTGTTTTTT. V is TRBV24-1 and J is TRBJ2-2, with 7 bases fitting TRBD2. CDR3 length: 15 amino acids. With V trimmed by 4 bases and J by 5 bases, 6 bases remained unmatched. Germline loops: CDR1 KGHDR, CDR2 SFDVKD.

This clonotype showed up many times. J is TRBJ2-3 and V is TRBV9, with D hard to call. The V end was cut by 0 bases, the J end by 9 bases, with 8 bases between. This CDR3 is 12 amino acids long. The V gene's germline CDR1 is SGDLS and CDR2 YYNGEE. DNA of the CDR3: TGTGCCAGCAGCGTAGTTCAAGGGACGCAGTATTTT. This codes for CASSVVQGTQYF.

This clonotype was observed many times. V usage is TRBV7-3 and J usage is TRBJ2-3; TRBD2 agrees at 11 bases. The V and J ends lost 5 bases and 6 bases, in that order; junction bases with no gene match: 7. The CDR3 is 15 residues long. The germline gives CDR1 SGHTA, CDR2 FQGTGA. The CDR3 here is CASSQLAGVTDTQYF. DNA of the CDR3: TGTGCCAGCAGCCAACTAGCGGGAGTTACCGATACGCAGTATTTT.

The chain carries TRBV14 and TRBJ2-3, with D perhaps TRBD1 (6 bases). Deletions cut 2 bases from V and 6 bases from J, with 18 bases between. This CDR3 is built from 16 residues. Germline V gene lookup returns CDR1 SGHDN and CDR2 FVKESK. The CDR3 spells CASSQYRDPTDDTQYF. The DNA for the CDR3 is TGTGCCAGCAGCCAATACAGGGACCCGACGGATGATACGCAGTATTTT.

This clonotype was counted ten times or more. The chain carries TRBV9 and TRBJ1-2, with TRBD1 matching over 7 bases. Losses at the gene ends were 3 bases for V and 4 bases for J; bases not matched to a gene: 3. This CDR3 has 13 amino acids. Germline values: CDR1 SGDLS, CDR2 YYNGEE. This chain's CDR3 is CASSGQGFYGYTF. The DNA of the CDR3 is TGTGCCAGCAGCGGACAGGGATTCTATGGCTACACCTTC.

As to this clonotype: One end of the junction is discordant with germline, which a read error may explain. The chain is built from TRBV10-1 and TRBJ2-3; the D gene is possibly TRBD1 (5 bases). CDR3 length: 14 residues. The germline V gene has CDR1 WNHNN and CDR2 SYGVQD (reference sequence). CDR3 nucleotide sequence: TGCGCCAGTATCCAACCCCCGGACACAGATACACAGTATTTT. It translates to CASIQPPDTDTQYF.

V usage is TRBV7-8 and J usage is TRBJ1-4; D is undetermined. The V and J ends lost 3 bases and 8 bases respectively, with 10 bases between them. Germline V gene lookup returns CDR1 SGHVS and CDR2 FQNEAQ. This CDR3 region has 13 residues. CDR3 nucleotide sequence: TGTGCCAGCAGCTTCTCGCGGCTAGAAAAACTGTTTTTT. Protein sequence: CASSFSRLEKLFF.

The chain uses TRBV7-2 and TRBJ2-7; 10 nucleotides align to TRBD2. Germline-derived CDR1 and CDR2 are SGHTA and FQGNSA. V trimming: 5 bases; J trimming: 5 bases; junction bases outside the gene matches: 12. The CDR3 covers 16 residues. In nucleotides, the CDR3 is TGTGCCAGCAGCATGCGGACTAGCGGAACCTCTGACGAGCAGTACTTC. Encoded protein: CASSMRTSGTSDEQYF.

Details on this clonotype: A much more abundant neighbour one base away suggests this may be a read error. The CDR3 reads CAIQGADYGYTF. The CDR3 bases are TGTGCCATACAGGGAGCAGACTATGGCTACACCTTC. V is TRBV28 and J is TRBJ1-2; weak D call: TRBD1 (6 bases). This CDR3 is 12 amino acids long. Germline CDR1 and CDR2: MDHEN and SYDVKM. V lost 10 bases, J lost 3 bases, and 12 bases lay in between.

The chain employs TRBV7-9 and TRBJ2-5, with D maybe TRBD2 (6 bases). The V gene lost 2 bases and the J gene lost 11 bases, with 18 bases spanning the gap. Germline V gives CDR1 SEHNR, CDR2 FQNEAQ (reference sequence). This CDR3 has 14 amino acids. DNA for the CDR3: TGTGCCAGCAGCTTACTAGTGTACGGCGGGGAGCAGTACTTC. This translates into CASSLLVYGGEQYF.

This chain joins TRBV6-2 or TRBV6-3 and TRBJ2-7, with D perhaps being TRBD1 or TRBD2 (5 bases each). CDR1 is MNHEY, CDR2 SVGEGT, per germline. Trimming cost V 6 bases and J 2 bases, with 17 bases left between them. The CDR3 consists of 15 residues. The CDR3 DNA reads TGTGCCAGCAGAGACAGACTACTACAAGCCTACGAGCAGTACTTC. It specifies CASRDRLLQAYEQYF.

This clonotype was seen ten or more times. CDR3 sequence (DNA): TGTGCCAGCAGTACCGCAGGTCAAGGGTCACCCCTCCACTTT. Encoded protein: CASSTAGQGSPLHF. The chain has TRBV9 and TRBJ1-6; no definite D call. The CDR3 runs to 14 residues. The germline V and J ends were trimmed by 5 bases and 10 bases, with 16 bases remaining between them. The germline V gene encodes CDR1 SGDLS and CDR2 YYNGEE.

This chain links TRBV20-1 with TRBJ1-3; D is unclear. V gave up 5 bases and J gave up 8 bases, with 16 bases separating them. The CDR3 loop spans 13 amino acids. Germline V CDR1 and CDR2: DFQATT, SNEGSKA (reference sequence). DNA of the CDR3: TGCAGTGCTCCTCGTCGGGTCGGATACACCATATATTTT. Its protein product is CSAPRRVGYTIYF.

The V and J genes are TRBV20-1 and TRBJ2-2, with D perhaps TRBD1 (6 bases). CDR1 and CDR2 from the germline V gene are DFQATT and SNEGSKA (reference sequence). This CDR3 has 16 amino acids. V lost 0 bases and J lost 1, with 12 bases in between. This CDR3 is CSARDLTGLNTGELFF. The CDR3 DNA follows: TGCAGTGCTAGAGACCTAACAGGGTTGAACACCGGGGAGCTGTTTTTT.

There are many counts of this clonotype. The chain carries TRBV2 and TRBJ2-5, with 7 bases identical to TRBD1. Germline lookup yields CDR1 SNHLY and CDR2 FYNNEI. CDR3 size: 13 residues. The J segment lost 2 bases and the V segment lost 7 bases, leaving 4 bases of the junction unmatched. CDR3 coding DNA: TGTGCCAGCAATGGACAGGTTCAAGAGACCCAGTACTTC. This gives the protein CASNGQVQETQYF.

This clonotype has at least ten counts. The chain links TRBV18 to TRBJ1-1, with D possibly matching TRBD1 (6 bases). CDR3 length: 14 amino acids. Trimming took 4 bases from V and 1 from J, leaving 10 bases between them. Per the germline V gene, CDR1 is KGHSH and CDR2 is LQKENI. The CDR3, as DNA: TGTGCCAGCTCACGAAGGACAGCGAACACTGAAGCTTTCTTT. Amino acid sequence: CASSRRTANTEAFF.

This clonotype was seen just once. The J gene is TRBJ1-2, the V gene TRBV20-1, with D unresolved. CDR1 and CDR2 from the germline V gene are DFQATT and SNEGSKA (reference sequence). The CDR3 contains 11 residues. Trimming left V 7 bases short and J 6 bases short, with 12 bases between. CDR3 sequence reads: CSGGRGDGYTF. The DNA for the CDR3 is TGCAGTGGTGGACGCGGGGATGGCTACACCTTC.

This clonotype was seen ten or more times. The V gene is TRBV10-3, the J gene TRBJ1-3, with 7 nucleotides matching TRBD1. Germline lookup yields CDR1 ENHRY and CDR2 SYGVKD. The CDR3 is made up of 15 amino acids. Germline trimming cut 3 bases from V and 0 bases from J; bases unmatched to any gene: 2. The CDR3 coding sequence is TGTGCCATCAGTGAACGACAGGGCTCTGGAAACACCATATATTTT. Its protein product is CAISERQGSGNTIYF.

This rearrangement joins TRBV29-1 to TRBJ2-7; perhaps TRBD1 as D (6 bases). Germline lookup yields CDR1 SQVTM and CDR2 ANQGSEA. The ends were cut back, 4 bases at V and 3 bases at J, with 13 bases in the middle. The CDR3 is 13 residues long. The CDR3 DNA reads as TGCAGCGTTGCGGCAGGGGTTATCTACGAGCAGTACTTC. Translation: CSVAAGVIYEQYF.

This clonotype was counted ten times or more. Being one base from a much bigger clone, this may be a read error. The V and J genes are TRBV7-8 and TRBJ2-7; the D gene is possibly TRBD1 (6 bases). Germline CDR1 is SGHVS and CDR2 is FQNEAQ. With 6 bases removed from V and 2 bases from J, the gap between germline ends came to 11 bases. The CDR3 is 13 amino acids. Written as DNA, the CDR3 is TGTGCCAGCAGTCGGGACACCCCCTACGAGCAGTACTTC. This sequence encodes CASSRDTPYEQYF.

The rearrangement links TRBV5-6 to TRBJ2-3; 11 bases align to TRBD1. CDR3 length: 16 residues. Germline V gene sequence: CDR1 SGHDT, CDR2 YYEEEE. Losses at the gene ends were 5 bases for V and 3 bases for J; bases not matched to a gene: 8. The CDR3 here is CASSLPGQGVTDTQYF. The DNA of the CDR3 is TGTGCCAGCAGTCTCCCGGGACAGGGGGTGACAGATACGCAGTATTTT.